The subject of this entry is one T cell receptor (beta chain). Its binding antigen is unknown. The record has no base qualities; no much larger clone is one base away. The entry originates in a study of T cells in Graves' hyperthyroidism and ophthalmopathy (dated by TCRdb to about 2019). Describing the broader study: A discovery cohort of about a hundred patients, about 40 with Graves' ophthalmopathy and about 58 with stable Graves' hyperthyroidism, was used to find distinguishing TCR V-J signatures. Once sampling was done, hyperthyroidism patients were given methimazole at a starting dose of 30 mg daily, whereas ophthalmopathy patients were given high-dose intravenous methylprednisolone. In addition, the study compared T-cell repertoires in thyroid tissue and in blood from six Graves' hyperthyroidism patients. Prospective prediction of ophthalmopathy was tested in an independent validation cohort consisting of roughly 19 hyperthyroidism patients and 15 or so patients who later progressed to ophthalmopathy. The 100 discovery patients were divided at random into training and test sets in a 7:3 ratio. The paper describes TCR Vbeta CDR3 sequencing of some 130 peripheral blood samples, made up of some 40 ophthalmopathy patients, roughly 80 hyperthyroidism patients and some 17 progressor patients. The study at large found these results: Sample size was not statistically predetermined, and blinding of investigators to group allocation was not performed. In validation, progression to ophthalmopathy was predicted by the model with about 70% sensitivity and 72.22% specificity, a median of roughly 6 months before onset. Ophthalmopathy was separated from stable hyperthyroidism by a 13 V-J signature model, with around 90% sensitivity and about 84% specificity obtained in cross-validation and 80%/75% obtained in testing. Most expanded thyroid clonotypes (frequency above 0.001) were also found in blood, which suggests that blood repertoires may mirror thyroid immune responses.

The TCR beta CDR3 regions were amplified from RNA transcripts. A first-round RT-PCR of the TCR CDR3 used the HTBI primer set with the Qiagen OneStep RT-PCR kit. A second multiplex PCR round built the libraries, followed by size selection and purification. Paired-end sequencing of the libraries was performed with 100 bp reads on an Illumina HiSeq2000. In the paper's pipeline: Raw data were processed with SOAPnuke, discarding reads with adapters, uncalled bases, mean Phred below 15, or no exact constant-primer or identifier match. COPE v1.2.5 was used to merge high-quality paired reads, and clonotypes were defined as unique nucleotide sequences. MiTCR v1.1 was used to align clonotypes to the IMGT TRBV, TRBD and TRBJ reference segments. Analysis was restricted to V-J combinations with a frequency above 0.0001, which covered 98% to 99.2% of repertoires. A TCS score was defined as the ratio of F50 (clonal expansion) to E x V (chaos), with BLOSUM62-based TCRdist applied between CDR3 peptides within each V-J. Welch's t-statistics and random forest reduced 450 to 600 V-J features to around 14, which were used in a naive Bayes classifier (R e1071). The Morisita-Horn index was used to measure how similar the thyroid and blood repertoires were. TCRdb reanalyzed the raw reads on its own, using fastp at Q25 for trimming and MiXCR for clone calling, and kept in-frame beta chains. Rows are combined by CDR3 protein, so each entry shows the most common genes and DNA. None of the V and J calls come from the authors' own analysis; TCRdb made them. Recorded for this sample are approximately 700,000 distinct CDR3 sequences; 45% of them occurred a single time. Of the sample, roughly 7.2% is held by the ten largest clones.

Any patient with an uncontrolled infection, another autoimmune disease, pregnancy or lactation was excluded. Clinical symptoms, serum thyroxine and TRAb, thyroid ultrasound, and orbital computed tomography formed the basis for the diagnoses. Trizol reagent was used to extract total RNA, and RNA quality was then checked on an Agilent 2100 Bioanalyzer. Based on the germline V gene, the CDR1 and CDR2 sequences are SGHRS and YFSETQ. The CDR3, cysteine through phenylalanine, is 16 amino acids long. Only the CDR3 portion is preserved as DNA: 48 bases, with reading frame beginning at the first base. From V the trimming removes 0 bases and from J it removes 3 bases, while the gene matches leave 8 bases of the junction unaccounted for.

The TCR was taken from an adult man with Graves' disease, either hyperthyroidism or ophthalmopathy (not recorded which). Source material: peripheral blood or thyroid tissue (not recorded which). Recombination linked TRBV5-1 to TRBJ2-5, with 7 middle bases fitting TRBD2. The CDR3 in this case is CASSLVWSGGKETQYF. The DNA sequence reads TGCGCCAGCAGCTTGGTATGGTCGGGGGGAAAAGAGACCCAGTACTTC.